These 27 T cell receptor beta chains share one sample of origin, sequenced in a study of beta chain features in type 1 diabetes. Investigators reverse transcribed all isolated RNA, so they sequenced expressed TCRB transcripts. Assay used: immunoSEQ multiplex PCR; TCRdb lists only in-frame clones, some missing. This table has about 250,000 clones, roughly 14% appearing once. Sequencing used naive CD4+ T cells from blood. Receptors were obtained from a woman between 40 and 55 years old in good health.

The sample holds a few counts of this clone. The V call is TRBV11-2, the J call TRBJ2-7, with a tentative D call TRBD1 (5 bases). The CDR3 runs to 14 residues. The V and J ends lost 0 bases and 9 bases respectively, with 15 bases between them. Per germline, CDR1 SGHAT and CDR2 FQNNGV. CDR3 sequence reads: CASSLDQSQGPQYF. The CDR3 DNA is TGTGCCAGCAGCTTAGATCAGAGTCAGGGCCCGCAGTACTTC. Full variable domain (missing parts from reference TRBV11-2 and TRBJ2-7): EAGVAQSPRYKIIEKRQSVAFWCNPISGHATLYWYQQILGQGPKLLIQFQNNGVVDDSQLPKDRFSAERLKGVDSTLKIQPAKLEDSAVYLCASSLDQSQGPQYFGPGTRLTVT.

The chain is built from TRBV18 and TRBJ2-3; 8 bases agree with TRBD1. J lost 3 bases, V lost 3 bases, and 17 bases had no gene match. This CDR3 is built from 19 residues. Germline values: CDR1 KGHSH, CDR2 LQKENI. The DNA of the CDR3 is TGTGCCAGCTCACCGGCCGGACAGGGAATAACCCATCGGACAGATACGCAGTATTTT. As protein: CASSPAGQGITHRTDTQYF. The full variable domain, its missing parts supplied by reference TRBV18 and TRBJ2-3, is NAGVMQNPRHLVRRRGQEARLRCSPMKGHSHVYWYRQLPEEGLKFMVYLQKENIIDESGMPKERFSAEFPKEGPSILRIQQVVRGDSAAYFCASSPAGQGITHRTDTQYFGPGTRLTVL.

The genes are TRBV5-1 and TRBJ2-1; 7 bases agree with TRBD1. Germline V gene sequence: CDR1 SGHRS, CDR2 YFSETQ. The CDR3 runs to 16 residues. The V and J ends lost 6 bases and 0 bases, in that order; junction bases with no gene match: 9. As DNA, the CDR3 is TGCGCCAGCACCCCAGGCAGGGGGAGCTCCTACAATGAGCAGTTCTTC. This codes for CASTPGRGSSYNEQFF. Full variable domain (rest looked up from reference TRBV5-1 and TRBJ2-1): KAGVTQTPRYLIKTRGQQVTLSCSPISGHRSVSWYQQTPGQGLQFLFEYFSETQRNKGNFPGRFSGRQFSNSRSEMNVSTLELGDSALYLCASTPGRGSSYNEQFFGPGTRLTVL.

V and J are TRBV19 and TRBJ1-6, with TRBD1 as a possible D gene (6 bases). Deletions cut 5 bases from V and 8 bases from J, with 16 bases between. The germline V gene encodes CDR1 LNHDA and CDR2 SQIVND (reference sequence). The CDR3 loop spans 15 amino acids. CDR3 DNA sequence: TGTGCCAGTAGTGTCACAGGGTCGGTCGATTCACCCCTCCACTTT. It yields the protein CASSVTGSVDSPLHF.

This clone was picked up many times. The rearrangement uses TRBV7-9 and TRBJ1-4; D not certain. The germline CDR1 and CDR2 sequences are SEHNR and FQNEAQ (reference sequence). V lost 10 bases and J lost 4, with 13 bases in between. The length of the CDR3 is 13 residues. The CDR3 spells CAITAENNEKLFF. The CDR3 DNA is TGTGCCATCACAGCAGAGAATAATGAAAAACTGTTTTTT.

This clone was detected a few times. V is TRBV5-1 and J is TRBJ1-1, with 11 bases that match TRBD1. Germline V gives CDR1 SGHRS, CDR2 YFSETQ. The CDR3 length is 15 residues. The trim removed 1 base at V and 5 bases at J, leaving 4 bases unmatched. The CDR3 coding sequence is TGCGCCAGCAGCTTGCCGGGACAGGGGGGTACTGAAGCTTTCTTT. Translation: CASSLPGQGGTEAFF.

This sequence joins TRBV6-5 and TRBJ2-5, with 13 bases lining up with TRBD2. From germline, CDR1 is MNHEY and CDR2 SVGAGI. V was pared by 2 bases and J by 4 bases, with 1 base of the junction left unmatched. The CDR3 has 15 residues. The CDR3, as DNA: TGTGCCAGCAGTTACACTAGCGGGGGGGGAGAGACCCAGTACTTC. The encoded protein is CASSYTSGGGETQYF.

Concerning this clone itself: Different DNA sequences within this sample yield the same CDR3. CDR3 in DNA: TGTGCCAGCAGTTACGCAGGGGCCTACGAGCAGTACTTC. Protein sequence: CASSYAGAYEQYF. The genes are TRBV6-6 and TRBJ2-7; the D gene is possibly TRBD1 (6 bases). The CDR3 length is 13 residues. Germline CDR1 MNHNY, CDR2 SVGAGI (reference sequence). Between the trimmed V and J ends, which lost 2 bases and 2 bases, there was a span of 7 bases.

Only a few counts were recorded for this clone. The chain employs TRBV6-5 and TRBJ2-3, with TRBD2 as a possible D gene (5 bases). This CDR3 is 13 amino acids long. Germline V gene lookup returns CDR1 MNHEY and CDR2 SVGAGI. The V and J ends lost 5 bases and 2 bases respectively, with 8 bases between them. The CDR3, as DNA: TGTGCCAGCAGTCAGGACTTCACAGATACGCAGTATTTT. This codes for CASSQDFTDTQYF.

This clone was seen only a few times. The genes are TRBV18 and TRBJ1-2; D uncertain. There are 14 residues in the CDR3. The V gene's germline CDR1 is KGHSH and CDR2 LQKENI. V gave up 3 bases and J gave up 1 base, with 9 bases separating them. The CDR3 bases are TGTGCCAGCTCACCCTTCGGGGATAACTATGGCTACACCTTC. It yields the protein CASSPFGDNYGYTF.

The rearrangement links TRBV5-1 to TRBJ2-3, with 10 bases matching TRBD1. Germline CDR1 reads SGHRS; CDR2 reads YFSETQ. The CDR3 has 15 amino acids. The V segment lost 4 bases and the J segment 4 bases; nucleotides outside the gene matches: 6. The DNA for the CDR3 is TGCGCCAGCAGCAAGGGGGACAGGGGACCAGATACGCAGTATTTT. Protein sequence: CASSKGDRGPDTQYF.

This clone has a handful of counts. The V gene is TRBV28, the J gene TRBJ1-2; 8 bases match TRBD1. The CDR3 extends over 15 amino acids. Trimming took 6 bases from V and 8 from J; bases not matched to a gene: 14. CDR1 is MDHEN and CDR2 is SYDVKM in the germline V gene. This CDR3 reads CASRNGQGLLGGYTF. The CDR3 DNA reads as TGTGCCAGCAGGAATGGACAGGGCCTTCTGGGGGGCTACACCTTC.

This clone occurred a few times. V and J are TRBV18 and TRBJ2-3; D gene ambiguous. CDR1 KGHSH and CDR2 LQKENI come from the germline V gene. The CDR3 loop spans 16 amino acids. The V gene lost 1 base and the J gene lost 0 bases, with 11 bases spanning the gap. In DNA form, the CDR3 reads TGTGCCAGCTCACCACTAAGTCAGATTAGCACAGATACGCAGTATTTT. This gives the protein CASSPLSQISTDTQYF.

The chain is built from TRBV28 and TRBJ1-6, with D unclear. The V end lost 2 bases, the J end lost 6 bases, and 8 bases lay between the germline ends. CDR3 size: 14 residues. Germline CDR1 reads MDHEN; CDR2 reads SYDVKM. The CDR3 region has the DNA TGTGCCAGCAGTTTAAAGCCGAGTAATTCACCCCTCCACTTT. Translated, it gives CASSLKPSNSPLHF. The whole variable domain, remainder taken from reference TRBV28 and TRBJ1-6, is DVKVTQSSRYLVKRTGEKVFLECVQDMDHENMFWYRQDPGLGLRLIYFSYDVKMKEKGDIPEGYSVSREKKERFSLILESASTNQTSMYLCASSLKPSNSPLHFGNGTRLTVT.

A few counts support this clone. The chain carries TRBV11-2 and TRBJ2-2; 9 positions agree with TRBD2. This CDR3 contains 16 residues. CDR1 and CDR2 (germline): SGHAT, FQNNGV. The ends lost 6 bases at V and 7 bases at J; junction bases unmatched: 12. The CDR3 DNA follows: TGTGCCAGCAGTACCCTTGCGGGGGGGCGTAGCGGGGAGCTGTTTTTT. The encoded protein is CASSTLAGGRSGELFF.

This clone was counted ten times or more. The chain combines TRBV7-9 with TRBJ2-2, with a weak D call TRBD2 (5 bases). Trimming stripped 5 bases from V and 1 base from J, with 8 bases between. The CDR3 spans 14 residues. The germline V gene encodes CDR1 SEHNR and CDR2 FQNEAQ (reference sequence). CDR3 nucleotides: TGTGCCAGCAGCGCGGACTTGAACACCGGGGAGCTGTTTTTT. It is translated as CASSADLNTGELFF.

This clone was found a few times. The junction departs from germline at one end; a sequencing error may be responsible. CDR3 region: CASRTGTGVGPSF. CDR3 bases: TGTGCCAGCAGAACCGGGACAGGGGTTGGGCCATCGTTC. This rearrangement joins TRBV6-5 to TRBJ1-2, with 10 positions matching TRBD1. Germline V gene sequence: CDR1 MNHEY, CDR2 SVGAGI. This CDR3 has 13 residues.

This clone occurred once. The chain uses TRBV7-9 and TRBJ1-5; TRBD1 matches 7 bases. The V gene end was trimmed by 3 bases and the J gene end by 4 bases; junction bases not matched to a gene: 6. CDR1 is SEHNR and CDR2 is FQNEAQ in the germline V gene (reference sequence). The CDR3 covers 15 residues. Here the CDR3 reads CASSFYQGDNQPQHF. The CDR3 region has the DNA TGTGCCAGCAGCTTTTACCAGGGGGATAATCAGCCCCAGCATTTT. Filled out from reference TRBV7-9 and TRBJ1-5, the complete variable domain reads DTGVSQNPRHKITKRGQNVTFRCDPISEHNRLYWYRQTLGQGPEFLTYFQNEAQLEKSRLLSDRFSAERPKGSFSTLEIQRTEQGDSAMYLCASSFYQGDNQPQHFGDGTRLSIL.

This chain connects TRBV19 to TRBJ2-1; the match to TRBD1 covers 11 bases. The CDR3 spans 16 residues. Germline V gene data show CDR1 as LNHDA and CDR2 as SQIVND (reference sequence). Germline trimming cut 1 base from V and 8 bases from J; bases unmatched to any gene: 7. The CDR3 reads CASSIARTGGIDEQFF. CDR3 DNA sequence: TGTGCCAGTAGTATAGCCCGGACAGGGGGCATCGATGAGCAGTTCTTC.

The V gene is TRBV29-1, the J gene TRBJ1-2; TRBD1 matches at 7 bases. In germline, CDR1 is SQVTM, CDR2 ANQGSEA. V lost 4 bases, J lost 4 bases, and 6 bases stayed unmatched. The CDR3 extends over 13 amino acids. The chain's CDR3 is CSVGAGGTYGYTF. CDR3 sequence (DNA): TGCAGCGTTGGGGCAGGGGGAACCTATGGCTACACCTTC. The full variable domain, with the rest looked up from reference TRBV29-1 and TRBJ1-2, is SAVISQKPSRDICQRGTSLTIQCQVDSQVTMMFWYRQQPGQSLTLIATANQGSEATYESGFVIDKFPISRPNLTFSTLTVSNMSPEDSSIYLCSVGAGGTYGYTFGSGTRLTVV.

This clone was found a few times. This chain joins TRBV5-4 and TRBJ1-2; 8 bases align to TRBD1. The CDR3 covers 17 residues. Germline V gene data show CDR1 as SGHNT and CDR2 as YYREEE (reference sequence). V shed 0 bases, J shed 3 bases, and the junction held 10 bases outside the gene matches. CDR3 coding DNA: TGTGCCAGCAGCTTGGAGACCCGGCAGGGGGCGGACTATGGCTACACCTTC. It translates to CASSLETRQGADYGYTF.

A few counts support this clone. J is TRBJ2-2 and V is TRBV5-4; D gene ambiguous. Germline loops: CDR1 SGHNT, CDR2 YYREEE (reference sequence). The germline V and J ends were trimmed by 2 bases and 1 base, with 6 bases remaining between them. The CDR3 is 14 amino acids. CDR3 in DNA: TGTGCCAGCAGCTTATCGGGGAACACCGGGGAGCTGTTTTTT. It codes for CASSLSGNTGELFF.

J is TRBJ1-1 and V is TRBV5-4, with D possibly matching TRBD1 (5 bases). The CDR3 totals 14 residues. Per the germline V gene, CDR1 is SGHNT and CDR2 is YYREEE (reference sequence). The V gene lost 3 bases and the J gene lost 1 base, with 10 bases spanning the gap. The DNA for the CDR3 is TGTGCCAGCAGCTCTATGACAGCGAACACTGAAGCTTTCTTT. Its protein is CASSSMTANTEAFF. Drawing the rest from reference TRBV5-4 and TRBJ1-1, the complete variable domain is ETGVTQSPTHLIKTRGQQVTLRCSSQSGHNTVSWYQQALGQGPQFIFQYYREEENGRGNFPPRFSGLQFPNYSSELNVNALELDDSALYLCASSSMTANTEAFFGQGTRLTVV.

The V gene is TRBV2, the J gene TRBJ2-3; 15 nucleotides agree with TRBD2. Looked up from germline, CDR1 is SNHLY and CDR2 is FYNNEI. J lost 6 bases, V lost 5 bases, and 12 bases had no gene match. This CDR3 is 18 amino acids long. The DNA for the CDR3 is TGTGCCAGCAGTCCACTCTTTGGGACTAGCGGGGGGAGTGATACGCAGTATTTT. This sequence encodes CASSPLFGTSGGSDTQYF.

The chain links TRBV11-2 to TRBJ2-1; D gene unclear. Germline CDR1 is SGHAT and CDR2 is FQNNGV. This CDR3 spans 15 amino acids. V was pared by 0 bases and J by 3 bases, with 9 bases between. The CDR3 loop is CASSLEGRSYNEQFF. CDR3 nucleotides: TGTGCCAGCAGCTTAGAGGGCCGCAGCTACAATGAGCAGTTCTTC.

CDR3 DNA sequence: TGCAGCGTTGTCAGCGCCCCTAACTATGGCTACACCTTC. Translation: CSVVSAPNYGYTF. The chain joins TRBV29-1 to TRBJ1-2; unclear D gene. Germline V gene lookup returns CDR1 SQVTM and CDR2 ANQGSEA. The V and J ends lost 4 bases and 0 bases respectively, with 9 bases between them. The CDR3 is 13 residues long.

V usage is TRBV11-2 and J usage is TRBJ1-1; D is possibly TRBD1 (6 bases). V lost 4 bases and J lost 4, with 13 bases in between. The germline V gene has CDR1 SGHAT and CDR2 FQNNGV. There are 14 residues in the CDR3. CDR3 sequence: CASSSTGLVTEAFF. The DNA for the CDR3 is TGTGCCAGCAGCTCGACAGGATTGGTCACTGAAGCTTTCTTT.